This T cell receptor (beta chain) was identified during a study of T cells in Graves' hyperthyroidism and ophthalmopathy. Germline V gene lookup returns CDR1 LGHNA and CDR2 YNFKEQ. This CDR3 is built from 17 residues. Between the trimmed V and J ends, which lost 0 bases and 7 bases, there was a span of 18 bases. TCR beta CDR3 region amplification was performed from RNA transcripts. The HTBI primer set was used in a first-round RT-PCR of the TCR CDR3. From the multiplex PCR reads, TCRdb called clonotypes with MiXCR, one entry per CDR3 protein. The repertoire holds some 350,000 distinct CDR3 sequences, with over 15% as singletons. This clonotype was detected a few times. The antigen is undetermined. General study results and limits: The model identified upcoming ophthalmopathy a median 6.5 months ahead of onset. Blood also held most thyroid clonotypes expanded beyond 0.001.

If no ophthalmopathy progression occurred within 18 months, Graves' hyperthyroidism was stable. Hyperthyroidism in the patients, aged 18 to 65, was newly diagnosed and under 2 months in duration. The receptor was derived from a woman under 30 with Graves' hyperthyroidism. The sample was blood. The chain has TRBV4-2 and TRBJ2-2; no clear D. CDR3 in amino acids: CASSQDHLNQVGGELFF. For the CDR3, the DNA is TGTGCCAGCAGCCAAGATCACCTCAACCAGGTCGGCGGGGAGCTGTTTTTT.